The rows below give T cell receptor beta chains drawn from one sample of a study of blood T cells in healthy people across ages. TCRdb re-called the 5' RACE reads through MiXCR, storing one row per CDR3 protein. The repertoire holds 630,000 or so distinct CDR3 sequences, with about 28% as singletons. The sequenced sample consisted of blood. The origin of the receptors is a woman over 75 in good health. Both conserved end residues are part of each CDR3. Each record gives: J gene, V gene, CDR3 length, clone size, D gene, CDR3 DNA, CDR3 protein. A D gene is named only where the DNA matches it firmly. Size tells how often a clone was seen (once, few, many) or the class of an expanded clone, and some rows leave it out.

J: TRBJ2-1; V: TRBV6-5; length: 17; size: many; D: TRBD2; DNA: TGTGCCAGCAGTTACAGACTAGCGGGGGGTTATTACAATGAGCAGTTCTTC; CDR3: CASSYRLAGGYYNEQFF
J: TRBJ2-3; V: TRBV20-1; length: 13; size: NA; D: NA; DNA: TGCAGTGCTAGAGATGCAGAAACAGATACGCAGTATTTT; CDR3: CSARDAETDTQYF
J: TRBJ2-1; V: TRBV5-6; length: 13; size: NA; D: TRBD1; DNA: TGTGCCAGCAGCTTTACAGGGGCCAATGAGCAGTTCTTC; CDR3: CASSFTGANEQFF
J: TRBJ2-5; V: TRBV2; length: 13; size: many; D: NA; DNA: TGTGCCAGCAGTGAAGCGCTAGGAGGAGAGCAGTACTTC; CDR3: CASSEALGGEQYF
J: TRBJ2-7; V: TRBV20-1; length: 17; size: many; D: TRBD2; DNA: TGCAGTGCTAGAGATCAAGGTTGGGGAGGGAATAGGTACGAGCAGTACTTC; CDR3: CSARDQGWGGNRYEQYF
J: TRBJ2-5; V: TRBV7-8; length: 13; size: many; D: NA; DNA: TGTGCCAGCAGCGAGACCCGCCCCGGGACCCAGTACTTC; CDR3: CASSETRPGTQYF
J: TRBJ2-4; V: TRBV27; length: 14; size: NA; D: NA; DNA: TGTGTCAGCAGTTTACGGAATCCTTCAAACATTCAGTACTTC; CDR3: CVSSLRNPSNIQYF
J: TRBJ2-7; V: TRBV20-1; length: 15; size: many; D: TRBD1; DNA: TGCAGTGCTGAGAGGTACAGGGGTTACTCTAACGAGCAGTACTTC; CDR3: CSAERYRGYSNEQYF
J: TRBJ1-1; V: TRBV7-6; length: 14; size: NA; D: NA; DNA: TGTGCCAGCAGCTCAGCCCGGGCAGCGCATAGAGCTTTCTTT; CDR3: CASSSARAAHRAFF
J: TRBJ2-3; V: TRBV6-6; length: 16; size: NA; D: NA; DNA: TGTGCCAGCAGTTTACATGACTGGGGGCTAAAAGATACGCAGTATTTT; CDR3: CASSLHDWGLKDTQYF
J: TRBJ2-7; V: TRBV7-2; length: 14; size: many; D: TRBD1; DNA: TGTGCCAGCAGCTTAGGGACAGGGCCCTACGAGCAGTACTTC; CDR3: CASSLGTGPYEQYF